The present entry profiles one TCR beta chain with its context. Clones were sequenced by immunoSEQ multiplex PCR, and TCRdb holds only the in-frame ones, with some missing. Found here are more than 80,000 clones, under 95% of them singletons; the top ten hold 1.5% to 2%. This CDR3 has 14 amino acids. The entry originates in a study of T cell changes during pregnancy in multiple sclerosis. The material sequenced was peripheral blood, taken after pregnancy. The clonotype originates from a female donor with multiple sclerosis, enrolled in a pregnancy study. The chain joins TRBV21-1 to TRBJ1-1; the table's D call, TRBD1, has no DNA check behind it. TRBV21-1 is flagged as a pseudogene. Written as DNA, the CDR3 is TGTGCCAGCAGCAACATCCCAGGGGGCACTGAAGCTTTCTTT. Protein product: CASSNIPGGTEAFF.